This T cell receptor beta chain was obtained from a study of T cell responses to AZD1222 COVID-19 vaccine. In regard to this clone: Antigen: not known.

V lost 0 bases and J 7 bases, leaving 12 bases between the germline ends. Looked up from germline, CDR1 is LNHNV and CDR2 is YYDKDF (reference sequence). This CDR3 is built from 14 residues. General study results and limits: No day 14 peak samples; only post-peak repertoires were characterized. The breadth and depth of Spike-specific TCRs increased once two AZD1222 doses had been given.

The protocol was immunoSEQ multiplex PCR, while the TCRdb copy is restricted to in-frame clones and leaves out a portion. Among some 90,000 clones listed, around nine tenths were seen once. The TCR comes from an adult in good health. V gene TRBV15 combines with J gene TRBJ2-5; TRBD2 is a possible D gene (5 bases). The sequencing here drew on peripheral blood, taken on day 0 of AZD1222 vaccination. Written as DNA, the CDR3 is TGTGCCACCAGCAGAGATCGCGGTCGGGGGACCCAGTACTTC. Protein product: CATSRDRGRGTQYF.